Listed below are T cell receptor beta chains from one sample, sequenced in a study of shared clonotypes between healthy human individuals. Sequencing was performed with immunoSEQ multiplex PCR; in TCRdb, only in-frame clones are kept and a portion is missing. The repertoire consists of over a million clones, with about 74% occurring once and the leading ten covering 1.5%. Sequenced sample: memory CD4+ T cells sorted from blood. Receptors were obtained from a man aged 18 to 30 in good health. CDR3s include the opening cysteine and the closing phenylalanine or tryptophan. A D gene is named only where the DNA matches it firmly. The listing skips clone size in some rows; elsewhere it reads once, few, many or a size class.

j_call v_call clone_size d_call cdr3_nt cdr3_aa
TRBJ2-5 TRBV30 many TRBD2 TGTGCCTGGAGTGGGCTAGCGGGGGCTACGGGGGAGACCCAGTACTTC CAWSGLAGATGETQYF
TRBJ2-3 TRBV14 . TRBD2 TGTGCCAGCAGCCCGACTAGCGGGAGGGCCGGTTCAGATACGCAGTATTTT CASSPTSGRAGSDTQYF
TRBJ2-1 TRBV11-2 . TRBD2 TGTGCCAGCAGCCTACTAGCGGGCCCCTACAATGAGCAGTTCTTC CASSLLAGPYNEQFF
TRBJ2-7 TRBV5-1 . . TGCGCCAGCAGCGGAGGGGGGACAAGTGCTTCCTACGAGCAGTACTTC CASSGGGTSASYEQYF
TRBJ2-3 TRBV10-1 . . TGCGCCAGCATCACCCGGGACCAAGAACTCACAGATACGCAGTATTTT CASITRDQELTDTQYF
TRBJ2-3 TRBV5-6 many . TGTGCCAGCAGCTTAAGATGGACAGGCACAGATACGCAGTATTTT CASSLRWTGTDTQYF
TRBJ1-5 TRBV7-8 . . TGTGCCAGCAGCCTTCGGGGTGACAATCAGCCCCAGCATTTT CASSLRGDNQPQHF
TRBJ2-7 TRBV18 . TRBD1 TGTGCCAGCTCACCACAAAACCGGGACAGGGGCTACGAGCAGTACTTC CASSPQNRDRGYEQYF
TRBJ2-3 TRBV7-2 . TRBD2 TGTGCCAGCAGCTTAACAGCGGGAGGCGCTCCAGATACGCAGTATTTT CASSLTAGGAPDTQYF
TRBJ1-4 TRBV30 . TRBD1 TGTGCCTTTCCTCCGGGACAGGAATTCGCAACTAATGAAAAACTGTTTTTT CAFPPGQEFATNEKLFF
TRBJ1-2 TRBV6-1 . . TGTGCCAGCAGTCGTAGCAGGGAGACCTCCTCTGGCTACACCTTC CASSRSRETSSGYTF
TRBJ2-7 TRBV4-1 . . TGCGCCAGCAGCCTGACAGGACAATCCTCCTACGAGCAGTACTTC CASSLTGQSSYEQYF
TRBJ2-7 TRBV9 . . TGTGCCAGCAGCGTAGCTGGGACTTCCTACGAGCAGTACTTC CASSVAGTSYEQYF
TRBJ1-1 TRBV2 . TRBD1 TGTGCCAGCAGTGATGACAGGGCCACTGAAGCTTTCTTT CASSDDRATEAFF
TRBJ2-1 TRBV7-3 once . TGTGCCAGCAGCTTAACAGAAACCTACAATGAGCAGTTCTTC CASSLTETYNEQFF
TRBJ1-1 TRBV18 few . TGTGCCAGCTCACCAACGAGACACTTAAACACTGAAGCTTTCTTT CASSPTRHLNTEAFF
TRBJ2-3 TRBV10-1 . TRBD1 TGCGCCACCCAGACAGGGCTTGTTGGTTACACAGATACGCAGTATTTT CATQTGLVGYTDTQYF
TRBJ1-2 TRBV5-6 . . TGTGCCAGCAGCTTTGGAAAAATGGAGGGCTACACCTTC CASSFGKMEGYTF
TRBJ1-2 TRBV27 . TRBD1 TGTGCCAGCAGGGGACAGGGGCGAGGCTACACCTTC CASRGQGRGYTF
TRBJ1-2 TRBV10-3 . . TGTGCCATCAGTGAGGGGGACCGCTACACCTTC CAISEGDRYTF
TRBJ2-5 TRBV10-1 few . TGCGCCAGCAGTGAAGGGGGACAAGAGACCCAGTACTTC CASSEGGQETQYF
TRBJ2-7 TRBV29-1 . . TGCAGCGTTGACGGAGGAATAGACTACGAGCAGTACTTC CSVDGGIDYEQYF
TRBJ1-3 TRBV19 once . TGTGCCAGTAGTATAAAGGCCGAAGGAAACACCATATATTTT CASSIKAEGNTIYF
TRBJ2-2 TRBV5-1 . . TGCGCCAGCAGCTTGTTTGGGGACGCGGCCGGGGAGCTGTTTTTT CASSLFGDAAGELFF
TRBJ1-2 TRBV7-8 . . TGTGCCAGCAGCACCCTGACAGGTCGGCAGGGTGGCTACACCTTC CASSTLTGRQGGYTF
TRBJ2-2 TRBV4-1 few . TGCGCCAGCAGCCATTTGGCCGGGGAGCTGTTTTTT CASSHLAGELFF
TRBJ1-5 TRBV28 . . TGTGCCAGCAGCCTTTTGGGGAGCCAGCCCCAGCATTTT CASSLLGSQPQHF
TRBJ1-1 TRBV2 . . TGTGCCAGCATGGCGGGGGCGCCGGAAAACACTGAAGCTTTCTTT CASMAGAPENTEAFF
TRBJ2-3 TRBV25-1 . TRBD2 TGTGCCAGCAGTGTTGGACTAGCGGTCTTCACAGATACGCAGTATTTT CASSVGLAVFTDTQYF
TRBJ2-6 TRBV30 few . TGTGCCTGGAGCCCCCCCTTTAGCTCTGGGGCCAACGTCCTGACTTTC CAWSPPFSSGANVLTF
TRBJ2-7 TRBV9 . . TGTGCCAGCAGCGTAGGGCTCCTGGGGGGAGGGCAGTACTTC CASSVGLLGGGQYF
TRBJ1-2 TRBV19 . TRBD1 TGTGCCAGTACACAACAGGGGGCGGGTGGCTACACCTTC CASTQQGAGGYTF
TRBJ2-5 TRBV19 . TRBD1 TGTGCCAGTAGTATCAGGGGGTGGGATGAGACCCAGTACTTC CASSIRGWDETQYF
TRBJ2-3 TRBV14 . . TGTGCCAGCAGCCTGGGCGGGATGCGCACAGATACGCAGTATTTT CASSLGGMRTDTQYF
TRBJ1-6 TRBV5-1 . . TGCGCCAGCAGCCCAACTCCGGGCCAAGGTCTCCTCCACTTT CASSPTPGQGLLHF
TRBJ2-2 TRBV5-1 . . TGCGCCAGCAGACTAGCTCAGAACACCGGGGAGCTGTTTTTT CASRLAQNTGELFF
TRBJ1-1 TRBV6-6 . . TGTGCCACAGGGACTCACTTGAACACTGAAGCTTTCTTT CATGTHLNTEAFF
TRBJ2-1 TRBV2 . . TGTGCCAGCAGCCTCCACGGGACCTCAGGCTCCTACAATGAGCAGTTCTTC CASSLHGTSGSYNEQFF